Below, one TCR beta chain is given with its context. Its antigen target is currently unknown. The input lacks base qualities; no much larger clone sits a single base away. V gives up 2 bases and J gives up 7 bases, and the segment between their germline ends measures 15 bases. The germline V gene sets CDR1 to SGHTA and CDR2 to FQGNSA. Counted from cysteine to phenylalanine, this CDR3 has 14 amino acids. The sequence is cut down to CDR3 DNA, 42 bases in frame from base 1. Libraries were built with 5' RACE. Instrument used: Illumina HiSeq 2500. A second PCR of about 7 to 12 cycles was performed with a sample-barcoded 5' primer and a J-beta primer mix. A template-switch 5' adaptor carrying 12 random nucleotides introduced a unique molecular identifier onto each TCR beta cDNA molecule. Each sample yielded at least 2.5 million CDR3-containing paired-end reads. First-strand cDNA synthesis was performed from all RNA using the Mint cDNA synthesis kit, with priming by a TRBC-specific oligonucleotide. Following uracil-DNA glycosylase treatment, a first 18-cycle PCR with universal primers M1SS and BC2_uni_R was performed on all cDNA. On the study's bioinformatics: Each sample was normalized by randomly selecting 1 million high-quality reads, each carrying a distinct molecular identifier. Reads sharing molecular identifiers were discarded rather than binned into consensus sequences. MiTCR, with a Q25 quality threshold and the strictest error-elimination algorithm, was used for CDR3 identification, clonotype clustering and error correction. Lower-bound total TCR beta diversity was estimated with a nonparametric unseen species model using Euler transformation. Starting from the raw public reads, TCRdb applied fastp trimming at Q25, assembled clones with MiXCR and retained in-frame beta chains. Identical CDR3 protein sequences are pooled into one entry, listed with their most common genes and DNA. For this entry, the V and J calls and clone size follow TCRdb and not the study's own pipeline. The sample table holds about 800,000 distinct CDR3 sequences, of which more than 45% were seen once. The ten largest clones take up 20% to 25% of the sample.

The data were obtained in a study of blood T cells in healthy people across ages (dated by TCRdb to between 2014 and 2017). Turning to the overall study: Template switching captured roughly one uniquely barcoded TCR beta cDNA molecule per two T cells in model experiments. Using deep sequencing normalized with unique cDNA molecular identifiers, the study measured how TCR beta repertoire diversity changes with age. Donors of different ages were randomly distributed across sequencing lanes to avoid experimental bias. The donors were split into four age groups: young (average 16 years), middle-aged (roughly 39), aged (over 55) and long-lived (approximately 89). For two donors (one aged 18 to 29 and one aged 80 or older), the study analyzed two additional independent replicas of 1 million unique cDNA reads from the same blood draw. Findings and caveats that apply to the study as a whole: Because profiling used bulk unsorted PBMCs, naive and antigen-experienced compartments could not be compared conclusively. The long-lived group showed more naive CD4+ T cells, fewer expanded clones and increased TCR diversity than the aged group, suggesting age selection. As age increased, observed TCR beta diversity per million T cells dropped in a roughly linear way, and a significant reduction was already evident by age 40. Because donor CMV infection status was unknown, age-related changes in expanded clonotypes were potentially confounded. Estimates of total diversity based on one million sequenced T cells were considered lower bounds and underestimates. There was a strong correlation between observed TCR beta diversity and the percentage of naive T cells measured by flow cytometry.

Systemically healthy Caucasian individuals from Russia, some 36 in total and aged about 6 to 100 years, were included as donors. Around 10 milliliters of peripheral blood were drawn from each donor into EDTA-treated Vacutainer tubes. Ficoll-Paque density-gradient centrifugation was used to isolate PBMCs, with at least 7 million obtained per sample. Total RNA was extracted from PBMCs with Trizol reagent, with at least 5.5 micrograms obtained per sample. For every donor, flow cytometry on a PBMC aliquot measured the percentage of naive CD45RAhigh/CD27high T cells. Sequencing used blood. The clonotype originates from a man aged 25 to 40 in good health. The rearranged segments are TRBV7-2 and TRBJ2-7; no D gene is confidently identified. CDR3 protein: CASSLPYWYNEQYF. The nucleotide sequence reads TGTGCCAGCAGCTTACCTTACTGGTACAATGAGCAGTACTTC.